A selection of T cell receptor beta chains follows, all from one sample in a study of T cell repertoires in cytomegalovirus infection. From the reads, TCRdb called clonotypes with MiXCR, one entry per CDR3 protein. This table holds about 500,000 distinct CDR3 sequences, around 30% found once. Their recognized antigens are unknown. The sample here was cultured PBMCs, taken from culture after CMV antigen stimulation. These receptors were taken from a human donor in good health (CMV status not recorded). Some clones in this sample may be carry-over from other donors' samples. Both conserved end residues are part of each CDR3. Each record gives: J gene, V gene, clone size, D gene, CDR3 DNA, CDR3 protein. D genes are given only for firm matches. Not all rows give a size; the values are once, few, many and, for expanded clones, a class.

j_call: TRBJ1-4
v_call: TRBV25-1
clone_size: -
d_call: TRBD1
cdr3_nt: TGTGCCAGCAGTGATGGACAGGTTAATGAAAAACTGTTTTTT
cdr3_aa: CASSDGQVNEKLFF

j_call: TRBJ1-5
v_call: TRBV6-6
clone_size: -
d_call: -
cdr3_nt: TGTGCCTCCGGGCCGAACCCTGGAGGCAATCAGCCCCAGCATTTT
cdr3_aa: CASGPNPGGNQPQHF

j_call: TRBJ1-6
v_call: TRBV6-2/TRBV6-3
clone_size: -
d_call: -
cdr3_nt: TGTGCCAGCAGTCGATCCGGACAGTCTTATAATTCACCCCTCCACTTT
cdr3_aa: CASSRSGQSYNSPLHF

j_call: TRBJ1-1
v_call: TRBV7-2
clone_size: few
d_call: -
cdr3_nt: TGTGCCAGCAGCTTAGGCCAGAGTATGGTAGCTTTCTTT
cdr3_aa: CASSLGQSMVAFF

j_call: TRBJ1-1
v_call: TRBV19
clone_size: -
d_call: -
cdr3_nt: TGTGCCAGTAGTATAGGAGGACGCTCGAACTCTGAAGCTTTCTTT
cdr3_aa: CASSIGGRSNSEAFF

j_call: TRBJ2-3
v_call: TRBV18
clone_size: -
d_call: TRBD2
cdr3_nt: TGTGCCAGCTCACCATCGACTAGCGGGAGGGCCCGGACGCAGTATTTT
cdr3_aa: CASSPSTSGRARTQYF

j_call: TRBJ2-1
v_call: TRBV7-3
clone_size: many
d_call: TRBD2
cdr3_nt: TGTGCCAGCAGCTTATCCCCTGGGACTAGCGGGAGTAGTCCGTTCTTC
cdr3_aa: CASSLSPGTSGSSPFF

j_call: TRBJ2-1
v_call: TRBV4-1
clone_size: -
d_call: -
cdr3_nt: TGCGCCACCCGGGCCCACGGGGACAATGAGCAGTTCTTC
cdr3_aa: CATRAHGDNEQFF

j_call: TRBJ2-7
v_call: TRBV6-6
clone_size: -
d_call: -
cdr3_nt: TGTGCCAGCAGTTACTCAACAGGGAGTGAGCAGTACTTC
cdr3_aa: CASSYSTGSEQYF

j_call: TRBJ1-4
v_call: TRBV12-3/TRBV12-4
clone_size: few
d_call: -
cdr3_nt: TGTGCCAGCAACCCCTCAGGAGGTTTACGGGAAAAACTGTTTTTT
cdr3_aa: CASNPSGGLREKLFF

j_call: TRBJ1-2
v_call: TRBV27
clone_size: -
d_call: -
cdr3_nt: TGTGCCAGCGTTGGGGACATAAAAGCTGGATATGGCTACACCTTC
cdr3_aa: CASVGDIKAGYGYTF

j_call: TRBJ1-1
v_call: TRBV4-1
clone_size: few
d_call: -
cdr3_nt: TGCGCCAGCAGCCAAGGTTTAGAAAACACTGAAGCTTTCTTT
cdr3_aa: CASSQGLENTEAFF

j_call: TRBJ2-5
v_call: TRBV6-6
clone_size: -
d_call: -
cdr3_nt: TGTGCCAGCAGTTACTCTTCCGGGGGAGTTGGGTTGGAAGAGACCCAGTACTTC
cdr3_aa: CASSYSSGGVGLEETQYF

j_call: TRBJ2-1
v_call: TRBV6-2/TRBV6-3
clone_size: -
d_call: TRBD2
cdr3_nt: TGTGCCAGCAGTTCCCCTCTAGCGGGGATCAATGAGCAGTTCTTC
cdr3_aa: CASSSPLAGINEQFF

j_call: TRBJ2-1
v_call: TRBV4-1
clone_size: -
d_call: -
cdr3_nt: TGCGCCAGCAGCCAAGATTTTCAGATTACAACTGAGCAGTTCTTC
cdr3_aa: CASSQDFQITTEQFF

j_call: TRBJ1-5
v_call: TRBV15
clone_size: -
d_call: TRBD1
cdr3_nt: TGTGCCACCAGCAGAGAGGGACAGGGAGAAAATCAGCCCCAGCATTTT
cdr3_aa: CATSREGQGENQPQHF

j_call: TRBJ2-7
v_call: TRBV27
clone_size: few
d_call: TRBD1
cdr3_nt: TGTGCCAGCAGTTGGCCGGGACAGGGTTTCCACGAGCAGTACTTC
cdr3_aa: CASSWPGQGFHEQYF

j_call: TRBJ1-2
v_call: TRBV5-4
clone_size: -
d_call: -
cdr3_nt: TGTGCCAGCAGCTTGGGGCAGGGAAGTAAGATGGGCTACACCTTC
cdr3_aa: CASSLGQGSKMGYTF

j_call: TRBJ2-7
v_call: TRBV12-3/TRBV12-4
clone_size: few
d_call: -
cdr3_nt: TGTGCCAGCAGTCGGATTAACCCCTACGAGCAGTACTTC
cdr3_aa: CASSRINPYEQYF

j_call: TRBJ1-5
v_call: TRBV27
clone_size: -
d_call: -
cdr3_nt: TGTGCCAGCAGTCCCCGGAATGGCAATCAGCCCCAGCATTTT
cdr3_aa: CASSPRNGNQPQHF

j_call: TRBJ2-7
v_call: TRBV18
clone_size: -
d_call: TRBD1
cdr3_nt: TGTGCCAGCTCACCGGTCGGGACAGGGGCGCGCTACGAGCAGTACTTC
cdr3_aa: CASSPVGTGARYEQYF

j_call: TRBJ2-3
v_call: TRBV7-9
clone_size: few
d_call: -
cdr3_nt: TGTGCCAGCAGCTTAGAGGGCGTAGAGGGAGGTACGCAGTATTTT
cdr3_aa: CASSLEGVEGGTQYF

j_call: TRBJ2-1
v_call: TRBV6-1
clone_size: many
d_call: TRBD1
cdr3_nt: TGTGCCAGCAGCCTAGGGGGCCTGGTTTGGAATGAGCAGTTCTTC
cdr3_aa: CASSLGGLVWNEQFF

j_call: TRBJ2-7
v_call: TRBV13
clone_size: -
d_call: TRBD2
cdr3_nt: TGTGCCAGCAGCCATCGACTAGCGGGAGGATACGAGCAGTACTTC
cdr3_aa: CASSHRLAGGYEQYF

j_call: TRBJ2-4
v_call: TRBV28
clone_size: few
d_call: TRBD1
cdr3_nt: TGTGCCAGCAGTTCAGGGGGCGCGGGATTAGCCAAAAACATTCAGTACTTC
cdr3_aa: CASSSGGAGLAKNIQYF

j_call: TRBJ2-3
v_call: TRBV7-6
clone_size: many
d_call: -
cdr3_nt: TGTGCCAGCAGCCTCCTCGGTTGGCGGGATTCTAGCACAGATACGCAGTATTTT
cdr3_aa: CASSLLGWRDSSTDTQYF

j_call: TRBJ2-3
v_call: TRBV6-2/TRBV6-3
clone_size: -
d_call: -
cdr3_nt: TGTGCCAGCAGATACACAGGGATAATGGATACGCAGTATTTT
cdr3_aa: CASRYTGIMDTQYF

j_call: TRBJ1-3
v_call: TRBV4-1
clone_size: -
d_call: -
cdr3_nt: TGCGCCAGCAGCAGTACGGGGAGCTCTGGAAACACCATATATTTT
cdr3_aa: CASSSTGSSGNTIYF

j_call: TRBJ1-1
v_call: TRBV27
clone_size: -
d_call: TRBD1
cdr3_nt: TGTGCCAGCAGTTTAATAACAGGGGGATCTACTGAAGCTTTCTTT
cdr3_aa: CASSLITGGSTEAFF

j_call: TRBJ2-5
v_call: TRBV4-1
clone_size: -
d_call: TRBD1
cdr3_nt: TGCGCCAGCAGCCAAGAAGGACAGGTAGATGAGACCCAGTACTTC
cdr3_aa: CASSQEGQVDETQYF

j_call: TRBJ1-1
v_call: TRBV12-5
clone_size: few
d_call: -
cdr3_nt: TGTGCTAGTGCCACGAGGTGGGGAGTGGACACTGAAGCTTTCTTT
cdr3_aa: CASATRWGVDTEAFF

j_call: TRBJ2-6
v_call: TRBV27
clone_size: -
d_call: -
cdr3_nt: TGTGCCACAGGGAAGGGCTCTGGGGCCAACGTCCTGACTTTC
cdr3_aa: CATGKGSGANVLTF

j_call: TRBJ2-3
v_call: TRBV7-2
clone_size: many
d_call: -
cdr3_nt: TGTGCCAGCAGCTTGATTTACACAGATACGCAGTATTTT
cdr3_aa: CASSLIYTDTQYF

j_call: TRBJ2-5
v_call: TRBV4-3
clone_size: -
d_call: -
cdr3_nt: TGCGCCAGCAGCCAAGGCACCGGGATACAAGAGACCCAGTACTTC
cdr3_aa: CASSQGTGIQETQYF

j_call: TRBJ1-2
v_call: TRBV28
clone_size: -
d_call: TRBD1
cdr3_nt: TGTGCCAGCAGCGAATCGGGACAGGGGGACTATGGCTACACCTTC
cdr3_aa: CASSESGQGDYGYTF

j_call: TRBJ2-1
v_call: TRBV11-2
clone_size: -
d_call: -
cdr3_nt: TGTGCCAGCAGCTTCCAGGGTAACTCCTACAATGAGCAGTTCTTC
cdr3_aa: CASSFQGNSYNEQFF

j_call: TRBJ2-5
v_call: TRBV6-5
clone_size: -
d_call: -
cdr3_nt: TGTGCCAGCAGTTCGACAGTACAAGAGACCCAGTACTTC
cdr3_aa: CASSSTVQETQYF

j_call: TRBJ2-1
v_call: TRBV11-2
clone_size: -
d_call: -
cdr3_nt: TGTGCCAGCAGCTTTAGATTAACGGTTCTCAAAGGGAATGAGCAGTTCTTC
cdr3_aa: CASSFRLTVLKGNEQFF

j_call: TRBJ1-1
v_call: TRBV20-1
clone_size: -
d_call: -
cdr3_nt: TGCAGTGCTACCCAAGGGACGAACACTGAAGCTTTCTTT
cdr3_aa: CSATQGTNTEAFF

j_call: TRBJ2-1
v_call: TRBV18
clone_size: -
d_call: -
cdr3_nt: TGTGCCAGCTCACCGACCCGGGATTCGAATGAGCAGTTCTTC
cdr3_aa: CASSPTRDSNEQFF

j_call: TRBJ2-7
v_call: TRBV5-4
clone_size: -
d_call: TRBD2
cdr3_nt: TGTGCCAGCAGCTTACCGACTAGCGGGGGAGTAGAGCAGTACTTC
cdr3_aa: CASSLPTSGGVEQYF

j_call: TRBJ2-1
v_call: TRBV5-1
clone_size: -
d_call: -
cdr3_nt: TGCGCCAGCAGCCCACACCAATACAATGAGCAGTTCTTC
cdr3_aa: CASSPHQYNEQFF

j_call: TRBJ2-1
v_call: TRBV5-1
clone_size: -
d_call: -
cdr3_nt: TGCGCCAGCAGCTTGGGGTGGGAGCTGTTCTTC
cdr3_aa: CASSLGWELFF

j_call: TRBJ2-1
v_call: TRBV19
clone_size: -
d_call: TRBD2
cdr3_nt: TGTGCCAGTAGCCGACTAGCGGGAGAGGTTAGGGATGAGCAGTTCTTC
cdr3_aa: CASSRLAGEVRDEQFF

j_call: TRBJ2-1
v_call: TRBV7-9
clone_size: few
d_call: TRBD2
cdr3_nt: TGTGCCAGCAGCGTTAGCGGGAGGCCCTACAATGAGCAGTTCTTC
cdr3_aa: CASSVSGRPYNEQFF

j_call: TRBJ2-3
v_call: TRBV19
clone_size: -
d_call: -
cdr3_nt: TGTGCCAGTAGTATAGCCGGACTCCAAACAGATACGCAGTATTTT
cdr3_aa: CASSIAGLQTDTQYF

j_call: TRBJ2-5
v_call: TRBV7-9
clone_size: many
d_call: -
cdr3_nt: TGTGCCAGCAGCCAGGCTCGTCTTGGCGTGGAGACCCAGTACTTC
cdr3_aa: CASSQARLGVETQYF

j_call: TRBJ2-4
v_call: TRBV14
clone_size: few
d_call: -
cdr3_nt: TGTGCCAGCAGCCAAGAATGGGGCAGGGATACCAAAAACATTCAGTACTTC
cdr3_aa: CASSQEWGRDTKNIQYF

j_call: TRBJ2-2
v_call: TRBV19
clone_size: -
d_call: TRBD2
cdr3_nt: TGTGCCAGTAGGCCGACTAGCGGGAGGTTCACCGGGGAGCTGTTTTTT
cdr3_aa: CASRPTSGRFTGELFF

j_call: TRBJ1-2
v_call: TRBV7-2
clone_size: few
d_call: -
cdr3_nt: TGTGCCAGCAGCTTACCTGGACAGATCTACACCTTC
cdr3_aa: CASSLPGQIYTF

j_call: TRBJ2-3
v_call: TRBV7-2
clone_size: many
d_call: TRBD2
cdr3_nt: TGTGCCAGCAGCTCGGCGGGAGTTACAGATACGCAGTATTTT
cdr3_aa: CASSSAGVTDTQYF

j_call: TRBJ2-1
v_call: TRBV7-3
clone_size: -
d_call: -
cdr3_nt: TGTGCCAGCAGCTTATTGGGGACACCTGAGCAGTTCTTC
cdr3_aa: CASSLLGTPEQFF

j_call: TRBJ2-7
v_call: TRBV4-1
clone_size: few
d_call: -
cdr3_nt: TGCGCCAGCAGCCAAGATTGGGGTACGGAGCAGTACTTC
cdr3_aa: CASSQDWGTEQYF

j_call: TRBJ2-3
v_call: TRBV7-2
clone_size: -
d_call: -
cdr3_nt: TGTGCCAGCGCAAGGTACACTAGCACAGATACGCAGTATTTT
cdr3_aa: CASARYTSTDTQYF

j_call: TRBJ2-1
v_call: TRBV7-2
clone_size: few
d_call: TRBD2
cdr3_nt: TGTGCCAGCAGCTTAGTGTCTAGCGGGTATAGGAATGAGCAGTTCTTC
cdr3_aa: CASSLVSSGYRNEQFF

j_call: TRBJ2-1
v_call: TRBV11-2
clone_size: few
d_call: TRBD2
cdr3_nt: TGTGCCAGCAGCTTGGATGTGTGGGAGGGCCTGTACAATGAGCAGTTCTTC
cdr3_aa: CASSLDVWEGLYNEQFF

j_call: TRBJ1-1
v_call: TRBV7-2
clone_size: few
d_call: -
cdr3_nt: TGTGCCAGCAGCCCAAGAGCGGAGTCTGAAGCTTTCTTT
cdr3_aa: CASSPRAESEAFF

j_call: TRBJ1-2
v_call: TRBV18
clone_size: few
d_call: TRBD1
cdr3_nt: TGTGCCAGCTCACCACGGGACAGGGATTTGGATGGCTACACCTTC
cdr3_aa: CASSPRDRDLDGYTF

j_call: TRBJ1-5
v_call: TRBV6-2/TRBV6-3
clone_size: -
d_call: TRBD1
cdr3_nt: TGTGCCAGCAGAACCGACAGGGCCCATCTCCAGCATTTT
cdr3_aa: CASRTDRAHLQHF